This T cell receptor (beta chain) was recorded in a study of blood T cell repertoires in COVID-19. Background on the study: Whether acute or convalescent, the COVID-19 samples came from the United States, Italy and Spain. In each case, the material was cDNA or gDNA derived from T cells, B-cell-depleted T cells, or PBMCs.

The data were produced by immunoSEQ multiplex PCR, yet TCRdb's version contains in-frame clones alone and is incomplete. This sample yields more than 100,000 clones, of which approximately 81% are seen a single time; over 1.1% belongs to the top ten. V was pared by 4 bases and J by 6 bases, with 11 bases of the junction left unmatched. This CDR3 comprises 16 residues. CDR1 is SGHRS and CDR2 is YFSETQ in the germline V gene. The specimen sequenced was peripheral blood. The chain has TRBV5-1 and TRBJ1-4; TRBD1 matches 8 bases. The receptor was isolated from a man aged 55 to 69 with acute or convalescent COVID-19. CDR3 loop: CASSLTGQGSYEKLFF. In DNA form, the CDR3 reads TGCGCCAGCAGCCTAACAGGACAGGGTTCGTATGAAAAACTGTTTTTT.